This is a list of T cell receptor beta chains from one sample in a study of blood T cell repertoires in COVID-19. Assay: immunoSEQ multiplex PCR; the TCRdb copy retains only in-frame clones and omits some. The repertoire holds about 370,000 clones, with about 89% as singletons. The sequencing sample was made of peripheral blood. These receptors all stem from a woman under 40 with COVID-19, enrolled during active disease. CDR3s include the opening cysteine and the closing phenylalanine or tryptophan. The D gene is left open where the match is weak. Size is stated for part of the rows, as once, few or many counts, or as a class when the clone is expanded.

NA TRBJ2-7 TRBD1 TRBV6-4 TGTGCCAGCAGTACAGAACAGGGGTACGAGCAGTACTTC CASSTEQGYEQYF
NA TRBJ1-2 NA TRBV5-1 TGCGCCAGCAGCTTGGCCGTTGGGGACACAGAGGGTGGCTACACCTTC CASSLAVGDTEGGYTF
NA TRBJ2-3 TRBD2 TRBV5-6 TGTGCCAGCACCCGAGCGGGGGGGCAAGATACGCAGTATTTT CASTRAGGQDTQYF
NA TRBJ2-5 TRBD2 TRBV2 TGTGCCAGCATCCAAGATTATGTAGCGGGGAAGTACCAAGAGACCCAGTACTTC CASIQDYVAGKYQETQYF
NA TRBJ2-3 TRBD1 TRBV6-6 TGTGCCAGCAGCAGTACAGGGGTAGATACGCAGTATTTT CASSSTGVDTQYF
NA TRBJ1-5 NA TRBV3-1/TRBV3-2 TGTGCCAGCAGCCCCGGTCCGGGAGGAAGTTATCAGCCCCAGCATTTT CASSPGPGGSYQPQHF
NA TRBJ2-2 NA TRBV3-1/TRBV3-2 TGTGCCAGCAGCCGCCACCCTAAAGCCGGGGAGCTGTTTTTT CASSRHPKAGELFF
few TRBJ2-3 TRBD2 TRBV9 TGTGCCAGCGGGCGGGAGGGGCGCACAGATACGCAGTATTTT CASGREGRTDTQYF
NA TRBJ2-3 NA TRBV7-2 TGTGCCAGCAGCTCGGCTGGGGGGTCCGCTGATACGCAGTATTTT CASSSAGGSADTQYF
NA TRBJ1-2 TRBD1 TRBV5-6 TGTGCCAGCAGGTGGGACAGGGGGCATGGCTACACCTTC CASRWDRGHGYTF
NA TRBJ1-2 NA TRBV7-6 TGTGCCAGCAGCTTAGCGGGCAGGGGATCCCCAGAAGGCTACACCTTC CASSLAGRGSPEGYTF
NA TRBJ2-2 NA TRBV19 TGTGCCAGTAGTATAGGCGGCGGCACCGGGGAGCTGTTTTTT CASSIGGGTGELFF
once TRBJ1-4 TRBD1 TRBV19 TGTGCCAGTAGTATGCAGGGGGCGGTCAGGATTGAAAAACTGTTTTTT CASSMQGAVRIEKLFF
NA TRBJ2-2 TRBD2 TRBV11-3 TGTGCCAGCAGTAACAGCGGGGCCGGGGAGCTGTTTTTT CASSNSGAGELFF
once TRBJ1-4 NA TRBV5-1 TGCGCCAGCAGCTTGGTAGGGGGTACTAATGAAAAACTGTTTTTT CASSLVGGTNEKLFF
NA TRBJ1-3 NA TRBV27 TGTGCCAGCAGTAAATCGGCAGGGCATCCTGGAAACACCATATATTTT CASSKSAGHPGNTIYF
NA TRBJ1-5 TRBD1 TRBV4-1 TGCGCCAGCAGCCAAGTGGGGACAGAGGGATATAGCAATCAGCCCCAGCATTTT CASSQVGTEGYSNQPQHF
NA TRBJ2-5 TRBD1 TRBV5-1 TGCGCCAGCAGCTACTACGGGACAGGGGCTCAAGAGACCCAGTACTTC CASSYYGTGAQETQYF
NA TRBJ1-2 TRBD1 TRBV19 TGTGCCAGTAACCGGGACAGGGGCTATGGCTACACCTTC CASNRDRGYGYTF
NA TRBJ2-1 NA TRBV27 TGTGCCAGCAGTTTAAGCAGGATCAATGAGCAGTTCTTC CASSLSRINEQFF
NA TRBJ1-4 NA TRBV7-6 TGTGCCAGCAGCTTATATCCAACGGACAGCGGGGGGCGCATGGAAAAACTGTTTTTT CASSLYPTDSGGRMEKLFF
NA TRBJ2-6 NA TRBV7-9 TGTGCCAGCAGCCCCCTGGGAGCGCCGGGCTCTGGGGCCAACGTCCTGACTTTC CASSPLGAPGSGANVLTF
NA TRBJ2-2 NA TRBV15 TGTGCCACCAGCAGAGCGGAGGGGGCGGCCACCGGGGAGCTGTTTTTT CATSRAEGAATGELFF
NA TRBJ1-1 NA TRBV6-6 TGTGCCAGCAGTTACTCCGGGGGTCGGACTGAAGCTTTCTTT CASSYSGGRTEAFF
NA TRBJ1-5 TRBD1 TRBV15 TGTGCCACCAGCAGAGATTCTCTTACCTCGGGACAGATAAATCAGCCCCAGCATTTT CATSRDSLTSGQINQPQHF
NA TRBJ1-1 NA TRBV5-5 TGTGCCAGCAGCTCCCTGAGGGGGGGCAGCACTGAAGCTTTCTTT CASSSLRGGSTEAFF
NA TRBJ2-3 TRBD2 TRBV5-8 TGTGCCAGCAGCTGGAATGGCGGGAGTGGGGCAGATACGCAGTATTTT CASSWNGGSGADTQYF
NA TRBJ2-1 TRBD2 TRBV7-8 TGTGCCAGCAGCAGGTTAACGGGGGGTTATCTGGACAATGAGCAGTTCTTC CASSRLTGGYLDNEQFF
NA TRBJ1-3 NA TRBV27 TGTGCCAGCAGCTCGAATGGGGGGAACGGAAACACCATATATTTT CASSSNGGNGNTIYF
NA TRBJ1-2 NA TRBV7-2 TGTGCCAGCAGCTTAACAGTAGGGCAGGGTGGTTATGGCTACACCTTC CASSLTVGQGGYGYTF
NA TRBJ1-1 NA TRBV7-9 TGTGCCAGCCGCCTAGTGGAGGGCACTGAAGCTTTCTTT CASRLVEGTEAFF
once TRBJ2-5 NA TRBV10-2 TGCGCCAGCAGTGAGGGGGGCACAGGGTGGTCATTATGGGAGACCCAGTACTTC CASSEGGTGWSLWETQYF
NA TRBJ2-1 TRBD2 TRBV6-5 TGTGCCAGCAGCAATAGCGGGAGAAGTAATGAGCAGTTCTTC CASSNSGRSNEQFF
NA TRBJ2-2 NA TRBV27 TGTGCCAGCAGTTTATTTGACCGCGGCACCGGGGAGCTGTTTTTT CASSLFDRGTGELFF
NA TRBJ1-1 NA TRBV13 TGTGCCAGCAGCTTAGAAGCGGGGAACACTGAAGCTTTCTTT CASSLEAGNTEAFF
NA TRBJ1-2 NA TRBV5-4 TGTGCCAGCAGCGCGGGGGGCGGGTATGGCTACACCTTC CASSAGGGYGYTF
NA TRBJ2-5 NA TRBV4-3 TGCGCCAGCAGCCAAGATGTGAGCGGACAAGAGACCCAGTACTTC CASSQDVSGQETQYF
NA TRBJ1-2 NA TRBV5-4 TGTGCCAGCAGCTTGGATCAGGGCTGGTACGGCTACACCTTC CASSLDQGWYGYTF
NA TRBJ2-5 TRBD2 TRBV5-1 TGCGCCAGCAGCTTGACTAGCGGGGTTGAGACCCAGTACTTC CASSLTSGVETQYF
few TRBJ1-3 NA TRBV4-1 TGCGCCAGCAGTCAACCTTGGGAGGCAGGAAACACCATATATTTT CASSQPWEAGNTIYF
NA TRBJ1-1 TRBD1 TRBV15 TGTGCCACCTTAGGGACAGGGTCGTTATCCACTGAAGCTTTCTTT CATLGTGSLSTEAFF
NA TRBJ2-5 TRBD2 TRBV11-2 TGTGCCAGCAGCTGGGGACTAGCGGGGGGGGAGACCCAGTACTTC CASSWGLAGGETQYF
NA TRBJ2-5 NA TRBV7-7 TGTGCTAGCAGCTTGGGGCTGCAGAAGTACCAAGAGACCCAGTACTTC CASSLGLQKYQETQYF
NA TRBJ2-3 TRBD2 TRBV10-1 TGCGCCAGCAGTGATCAGCGGGGGGACACAGATACGCAGTATTTT CASSDQRGDTDTQYF
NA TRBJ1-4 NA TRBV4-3 TGCGCCAGCAGCCTCCAGGATGGAGGAGAAAAACTGTTTTTT CASSLQDGGEKLFF
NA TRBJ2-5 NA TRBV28 TGTGCCAGCAGTTGGTCGTCTAGGCGGGAGACCCAGTACTTC CASSWSSRRETQYF
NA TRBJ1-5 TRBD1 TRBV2 TGTGCCAGCAGTGAAATCTTGGACAGGGTACTCTTTGGGAGCAATCAGCCCCAGCATTTT CASSEILDRVLFGSNQPQHF
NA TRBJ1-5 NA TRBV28 TGTGCCAGCAGTTTACCTACAGCTTCTTGGAATCAGCCCCAGCATTTT CASSLPTASWNQPQHF
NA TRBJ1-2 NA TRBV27 TGTGCCAGCAGTTTACGGGGTGATGGCTACACCTTC CASSLRGDGYTF
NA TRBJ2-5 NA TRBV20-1 TGCGGACTCCCGGTGCGAGAGACCCAGTACTTC CGLPVRETQYF
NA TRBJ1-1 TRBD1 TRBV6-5 TGTGCCAGCAGAAGGGACAGGGCCTTTGACACTGAAGCTTTCTTT CASRRDRAFDTEAFF
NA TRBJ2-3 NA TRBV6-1 TGTGCCAGCAGTGCGGTGACAGGAGATAGCACAGATACGCAGTATTTT CASSAVTGDSTDTQYF
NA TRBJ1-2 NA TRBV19 TGTGCCAGTAGTACAGGGCCTGCTAACTATGGCTACACCTTC CASSTGPANYGYTF